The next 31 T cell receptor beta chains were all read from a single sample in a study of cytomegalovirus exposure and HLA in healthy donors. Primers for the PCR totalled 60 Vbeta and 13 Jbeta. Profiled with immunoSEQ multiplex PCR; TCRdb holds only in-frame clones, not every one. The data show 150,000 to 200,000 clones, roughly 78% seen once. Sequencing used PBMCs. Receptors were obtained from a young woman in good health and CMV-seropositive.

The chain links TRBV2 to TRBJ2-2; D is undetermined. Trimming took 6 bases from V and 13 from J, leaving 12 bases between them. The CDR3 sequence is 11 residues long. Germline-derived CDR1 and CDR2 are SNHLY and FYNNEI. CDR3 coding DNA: TGTGCCAGCAGCCTGACTGGGTCGCTGTTTTTT. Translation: CASSLTGSLFF.

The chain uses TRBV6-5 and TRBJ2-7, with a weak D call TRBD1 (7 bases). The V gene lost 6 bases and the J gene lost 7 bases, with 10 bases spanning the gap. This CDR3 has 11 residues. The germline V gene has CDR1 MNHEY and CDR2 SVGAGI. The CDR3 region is CASRTGREQYF. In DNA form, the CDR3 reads TGTGCCAGCAGGACAGGGAGGGAGCAGTACTTC.

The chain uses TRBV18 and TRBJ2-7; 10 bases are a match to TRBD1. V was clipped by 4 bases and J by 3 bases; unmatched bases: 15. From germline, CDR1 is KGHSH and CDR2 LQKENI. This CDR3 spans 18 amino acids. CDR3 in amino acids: CASSLLRDRGRHGYEQYF. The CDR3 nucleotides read TGTGCCAGCTCACTCCTCCGGGACAGGGGCCGCCATGGCTACGAGCAGTACTTC.

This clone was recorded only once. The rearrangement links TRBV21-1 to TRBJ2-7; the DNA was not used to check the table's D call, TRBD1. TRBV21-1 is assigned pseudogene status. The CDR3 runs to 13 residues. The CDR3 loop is CACLRDRDYEQYF. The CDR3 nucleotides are TGTGCCTGTCTACGGGACAGGGACTACGAGCAGTACTTC.

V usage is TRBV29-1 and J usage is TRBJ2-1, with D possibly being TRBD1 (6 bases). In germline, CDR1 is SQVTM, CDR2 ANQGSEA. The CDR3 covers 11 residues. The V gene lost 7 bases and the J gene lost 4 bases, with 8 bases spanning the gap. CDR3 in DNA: TGCAGCGCCGGACAGTACAATGAGCAGTTCTTC. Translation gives CSAGQYNEQFF.

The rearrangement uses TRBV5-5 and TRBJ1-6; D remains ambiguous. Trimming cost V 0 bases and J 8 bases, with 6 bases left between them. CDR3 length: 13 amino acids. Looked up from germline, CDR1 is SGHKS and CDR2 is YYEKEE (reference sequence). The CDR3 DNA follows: TGTGCCAGCAGCTTGGCCGGGGATTCACCCCTCCACTTT. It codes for CASSLAGDSPLHF.

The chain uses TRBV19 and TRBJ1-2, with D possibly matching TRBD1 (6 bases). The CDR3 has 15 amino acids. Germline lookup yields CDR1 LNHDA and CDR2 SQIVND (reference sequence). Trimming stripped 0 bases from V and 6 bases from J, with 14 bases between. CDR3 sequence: CASSIDRGGLDGYTF. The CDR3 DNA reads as TGTGCCAGTAGTATAGATCGCGGGGGGCTCGATGGCTACACCTTC.

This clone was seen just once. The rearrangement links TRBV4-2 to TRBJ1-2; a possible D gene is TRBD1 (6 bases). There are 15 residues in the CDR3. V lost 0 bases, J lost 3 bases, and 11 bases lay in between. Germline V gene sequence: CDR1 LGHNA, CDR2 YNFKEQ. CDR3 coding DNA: TGTGCCAGCAGCCAAGATCCAGGGGAACACTATGGCTACACCTTC. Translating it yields CASSQDPGEHYGYTF.

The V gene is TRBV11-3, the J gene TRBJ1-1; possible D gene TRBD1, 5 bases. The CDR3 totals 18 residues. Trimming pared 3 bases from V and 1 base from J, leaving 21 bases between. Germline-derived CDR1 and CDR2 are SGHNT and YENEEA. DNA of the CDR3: TGTGCCAGCAGCTTGGCTCTCTGGGGACTACCTCCGAACACTGAAGCTTTCTTT. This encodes CASSLALWGLPPNTEAFF. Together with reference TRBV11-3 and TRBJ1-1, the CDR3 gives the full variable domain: EAGVVQSPRYKIIEKKQPVAFWCNPISGHNTLYWYLQNLGQGPELLIRYENEEAVDDSQLPKDRFSAERLKGVDSTLKIQPAELGDSAVYLCASSLALWGLPPNTEAFFGQGTRLTVV.

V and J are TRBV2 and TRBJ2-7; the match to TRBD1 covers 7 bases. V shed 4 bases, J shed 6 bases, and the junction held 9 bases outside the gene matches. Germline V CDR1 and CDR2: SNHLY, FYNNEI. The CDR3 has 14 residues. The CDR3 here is CASSGTQTGVEQYF. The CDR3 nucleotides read TGTGCCAGCAGTGGTACTCAAACAGGGGTCGAGCAGTACTTC.

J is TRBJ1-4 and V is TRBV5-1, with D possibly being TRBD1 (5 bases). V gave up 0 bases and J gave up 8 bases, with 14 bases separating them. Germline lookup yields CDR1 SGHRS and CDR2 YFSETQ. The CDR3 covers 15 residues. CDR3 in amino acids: CASSLAPGLREKLFF. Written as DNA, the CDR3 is TGCGCCAGCAGCTTGGCCCCAGGGCTCAGGGAAAAACTGTTTTTT.

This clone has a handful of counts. DNA for the CDR3: TGTGCCAGCAGCCCCGGATCAGGGCCACGCACCGGGGAGCTGTTTTTT. Its protein product is CASSPGSGPRTGELFF. The chain uses TRBV7-9 and TRBJ2-2; D possibly corresponds to TRBD1 (5 bases). The CDR3 totals 16 residues. The V end was cut by 5 bases, the J end by 4 bases, with 17 bases between. The V gene's germline CDR1 is SEHNR and CDR2 FQNEAQ (reference sequence).

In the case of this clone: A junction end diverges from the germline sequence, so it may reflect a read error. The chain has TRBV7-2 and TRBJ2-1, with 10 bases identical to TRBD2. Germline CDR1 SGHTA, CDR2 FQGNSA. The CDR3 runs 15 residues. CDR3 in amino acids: CASRLAGGSYNEQFF. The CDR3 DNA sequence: TGTGCCAGCAGGTTAGCGGGGGGTTCCTACAATGAGCAGTTCTTC.

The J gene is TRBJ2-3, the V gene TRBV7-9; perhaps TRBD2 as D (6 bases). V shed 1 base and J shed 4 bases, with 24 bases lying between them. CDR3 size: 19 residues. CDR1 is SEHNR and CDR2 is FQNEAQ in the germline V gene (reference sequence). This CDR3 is CASSLVWEMLAPRADTQYF. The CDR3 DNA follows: TGTGCCAGCAGCTTAGTTTGGGAAATGCTAGCGCCGAGGGCAGATACGCAGTATTTT.

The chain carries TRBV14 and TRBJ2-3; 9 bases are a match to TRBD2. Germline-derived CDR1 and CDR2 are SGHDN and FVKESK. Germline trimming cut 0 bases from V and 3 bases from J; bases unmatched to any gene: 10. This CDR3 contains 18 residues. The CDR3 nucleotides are TGTGCCAGCAGCCAAGATGAGTTAGCGGGAGTTGGGACAGATACGCAGTATTTT. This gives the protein CASSQDELAGVGTDTQYF.

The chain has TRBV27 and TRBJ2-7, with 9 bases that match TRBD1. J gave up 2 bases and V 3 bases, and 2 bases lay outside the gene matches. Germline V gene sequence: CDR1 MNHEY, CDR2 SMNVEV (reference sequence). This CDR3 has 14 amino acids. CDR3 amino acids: CASSFGTGTYEQYF. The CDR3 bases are TGTGCCAGCAGTTTCGGGACAGGGACCTACGAGCAGTACTTC.

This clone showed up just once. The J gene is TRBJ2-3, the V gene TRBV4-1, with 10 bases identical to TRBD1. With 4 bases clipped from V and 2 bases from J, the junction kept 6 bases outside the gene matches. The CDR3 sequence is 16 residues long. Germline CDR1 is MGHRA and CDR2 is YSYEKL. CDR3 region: CASSLTGTGDTDTQYF. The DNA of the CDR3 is TGCGCCAGCAGCCTAACCGGGACAGGGGACACAGATACGCAGTATTTT.

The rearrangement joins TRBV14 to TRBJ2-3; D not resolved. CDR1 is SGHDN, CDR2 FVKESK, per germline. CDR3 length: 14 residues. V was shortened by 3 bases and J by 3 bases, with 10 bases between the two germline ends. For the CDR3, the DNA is TGTGCCAGCAGCCACGTTACCGGGACAGATACGCAGTATTTT. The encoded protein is CASSHVTGTDTQYF.

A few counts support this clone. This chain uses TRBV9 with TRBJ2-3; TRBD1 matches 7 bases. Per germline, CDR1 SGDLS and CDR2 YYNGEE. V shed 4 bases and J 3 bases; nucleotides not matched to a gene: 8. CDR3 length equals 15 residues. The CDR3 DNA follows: TGTGCCAGCAGCTTCGACAGGGTTGGGACAGATACGCAGTATTTT. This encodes CASSFDRVGTDTQYF.

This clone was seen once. The CDR3 DNA sequence: TGTGCCAGCTCACCCGGGAGGGAAGACGTCCTGACTTTC. Residues: CASSPGREDVLTF. The V call is TRBV18, the J call TRBJ2-6; 8 nucleotides align to TRBD2. The length of the CDR3 is 13 residues. The germline CDR1 and CDR2 sequences are KGHSH and LQKENI. V dropped 3 bases and J dropped 11; count of bases not matched to a gene: 3.

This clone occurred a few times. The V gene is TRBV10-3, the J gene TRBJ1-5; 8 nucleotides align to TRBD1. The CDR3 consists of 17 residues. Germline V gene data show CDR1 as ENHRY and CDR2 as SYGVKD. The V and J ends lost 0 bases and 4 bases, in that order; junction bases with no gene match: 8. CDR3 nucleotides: TGTGCCATCAGTGAGTCAGTCGCCGGACAGGGTAATCAGCCCCAGCATTTT. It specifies CAISESVAGQGNQPQHF.

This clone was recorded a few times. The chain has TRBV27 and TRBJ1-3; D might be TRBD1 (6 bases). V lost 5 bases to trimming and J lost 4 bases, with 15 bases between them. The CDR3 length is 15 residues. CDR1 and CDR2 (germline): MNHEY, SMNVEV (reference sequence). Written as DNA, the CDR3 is TGTGCCAGCAGTCCCGCCAGGGGCCAAGGAAACACCATATATTTT. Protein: CASSPARGQGNTIYF.

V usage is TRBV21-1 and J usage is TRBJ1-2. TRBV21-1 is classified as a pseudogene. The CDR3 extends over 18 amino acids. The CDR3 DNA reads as TGTGCCAGCAGCCCATTCATGGGCAGTCCGGAGGCCCACTATGGCTACACCTTC. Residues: CASSPFMGSPEAHYGYTF.

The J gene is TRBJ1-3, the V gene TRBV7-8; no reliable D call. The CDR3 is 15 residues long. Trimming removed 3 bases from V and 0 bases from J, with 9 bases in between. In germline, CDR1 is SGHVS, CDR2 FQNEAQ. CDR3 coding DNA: TGTGCCAGCAGCTTTGGTGCGGGCTCTGGAAACACCATATATTTT. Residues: CASSFGAGSGNTIYF.

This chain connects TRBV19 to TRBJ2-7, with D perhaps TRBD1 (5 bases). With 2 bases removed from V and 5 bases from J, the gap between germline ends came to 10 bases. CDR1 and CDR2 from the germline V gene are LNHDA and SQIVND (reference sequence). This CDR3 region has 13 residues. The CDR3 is CASSISRAHEQYF. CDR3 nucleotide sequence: TGTGCCAGTAGTATATCCAGGGCTCACGAGCAGTACTTC.

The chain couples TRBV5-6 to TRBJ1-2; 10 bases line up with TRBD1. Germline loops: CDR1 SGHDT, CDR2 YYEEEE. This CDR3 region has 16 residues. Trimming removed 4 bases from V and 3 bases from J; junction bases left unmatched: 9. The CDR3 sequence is CASSPDRGRRDYGYTF. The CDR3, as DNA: TGTGCCAGCAGCCCCGACAGGGGGCGCCGGGACTATGGCTACACCTTC. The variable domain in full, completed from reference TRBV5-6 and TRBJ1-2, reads DAGVTQSPTHLIKTRGQQVTLRCSPKSGHDTVSWYQQALGQGPQFIFQYYEEEERQRGNFPDRFSGHQFPNYSSELNVNALLLGDSALYLCASSPDRGRRDYGYTFGSGTRLTVV.

The chain's CDR3 is CASSSETSTDTQYF. Written as DNA, the CDR3 is TGCGCCAGCAGCTCTGAGACAAGCACAGATACGCAGTATTTT. The rearrangement links TRBV5-1 to TRBJ2-3; D gene unclear. Trimming stripped 3 bases from V and 0 bases from J, with 8 bases between. Germline V CDR1 and CDR2: SGHRS, YFSETQ. This CDR3 has 14 residues.

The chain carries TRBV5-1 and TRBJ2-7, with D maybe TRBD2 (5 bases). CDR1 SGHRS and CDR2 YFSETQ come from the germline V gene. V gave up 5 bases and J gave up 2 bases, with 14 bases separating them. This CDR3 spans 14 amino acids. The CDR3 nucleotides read TGCGCCAGCAGGGGCCAGGACTCGACCTACGAGCAGTACTTC. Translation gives CASRGQDSTYEQYF.

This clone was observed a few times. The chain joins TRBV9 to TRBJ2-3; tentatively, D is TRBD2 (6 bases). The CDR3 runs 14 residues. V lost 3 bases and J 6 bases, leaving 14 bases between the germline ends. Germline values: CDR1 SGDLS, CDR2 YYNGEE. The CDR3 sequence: CASSAGDGLDTQYF. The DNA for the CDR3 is TGTGCCAGCAGCGCGGGAGACGGTTTGGATACGCAGTATTTT.

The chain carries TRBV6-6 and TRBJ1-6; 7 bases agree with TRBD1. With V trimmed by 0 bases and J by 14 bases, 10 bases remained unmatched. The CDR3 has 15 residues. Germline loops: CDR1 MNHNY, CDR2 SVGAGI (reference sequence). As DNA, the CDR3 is TGTGCCAGCAGTTACTCGGGACAGCCCTCTTTCACCCTCCACTTT. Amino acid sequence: CASSYSGQPSFTLHF.

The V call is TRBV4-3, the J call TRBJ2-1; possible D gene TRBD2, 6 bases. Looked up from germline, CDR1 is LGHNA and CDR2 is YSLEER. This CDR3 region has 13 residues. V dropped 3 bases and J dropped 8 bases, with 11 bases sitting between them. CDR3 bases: TGCGCCAGCAGCCAGACTAGTTGGGATGAGCAGTTCTTC. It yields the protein CASSQTSWDEQFF.